This TCR beta chain was captured in a study of blood T cells in healthy people across ages. Study observations and caveats: The study regarded diversity estimates from one million T cells as underestimates.

Comment on this clonotype: Its antigen is unknown.

A sample-barcoded 5' primer and a J-beta primer mix were used in a second PCR of roughly 7 to 11 cycles. With 12 random nucleotides, a template-switch adaptor tagged each individual cDNA molecule. TCRdb used MiXCR to reprocess the 5' RACE reads, holding one entry per CDR3 protein. The sample yields about 1,800,000 distinct CDR3 sequences, under 30% seen once. With 1 base removed from V and 4 bases from J, the gap between germline ends came to 16 bases. The CDR3 is made up of 16 amino acids. Germline V lookup: CDR1 KGHSH, CDR2 LQKENI. Isolation per sample recovered at least 6 million PBMCs. The gene calls are TRBV18 and TRBJ1-2, with a tentative D call TRBD1 (6 bases). Specimen: blood. The clonotype comes from a woman aged 25-40 years in good health. The CDR3 region has the DNA TGTGCCAGCTCACCACGGGACAACCAGGGAGTCTATGGCTACACCTTC. This codes for CASSPRDNQGVYGYTF.